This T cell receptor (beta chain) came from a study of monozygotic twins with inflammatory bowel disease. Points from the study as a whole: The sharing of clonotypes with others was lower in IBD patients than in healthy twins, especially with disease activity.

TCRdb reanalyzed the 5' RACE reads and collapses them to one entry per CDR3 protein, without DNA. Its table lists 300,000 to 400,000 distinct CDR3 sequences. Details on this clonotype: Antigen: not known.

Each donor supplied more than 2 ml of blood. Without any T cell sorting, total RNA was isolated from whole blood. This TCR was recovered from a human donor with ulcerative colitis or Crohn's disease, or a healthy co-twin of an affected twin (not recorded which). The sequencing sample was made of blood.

The CDR3 sequence: CASSPVAGLQFF. V and J are TRBV7-6 and TRBJ2-1; there is no DNA to check the TCRdb D call of TRBD2. CDR3 length: 12 residues. From germline, CDR1 is SGHVS and CDR2 FNYEAQ.